This T cell receptor (beta chain) was obtained from a study of T cells in Graves' hyperthyroidism and ophthalmopathy. Notes on the study in general: Through a model of 13 V-J features, ophthalmopathy was separated from stable hyperthyroidism.

This clonotype came up many times. Its matching antigen is unknown. Template material for amplifying TCR beta CDR3 regions consisted of RNA transcripts. First-round RT-PCR targeting the TCR CDR3 was performed with the HTBI primer set. TCRdb ran MiXCR on the multiplex PCR reads and lists one entry per CDR3 protein. Of about 360,000 distinct CDR3 sequences listed, approximately 15% are singletons. Based on clinical symptoms, serum thyroxine and TRAb, thyroid ultrasound and orbital computed tomography, diagnoses were reached. The V gene's germline CDR1 is SGHAT and CDR2 FQDESV (reference sequence). The length of the CDR3 is 17 residues. V was pared by 3 bases and J by 9 bases, with 11 bases of the junction left unmatched.

The V gene is TRBV11-1, the J gene TRBJ2-1; 13 bases match TRBD2. Sequencing input: blood. This receptor was taken from a woman aged 18-29 years with Graves' hyperthyroidism that later progressed to Graves' ophthalmopathy. The DNA of the CDR3 is TGTGCCAGCAGCTTTTCATCCGGGACTAGCGGGATAAGTGAGCAGTTCTTC. As protein: CASSFSSGTSGISEQFF.